Following are 26 T cell receptor beta chains from one sample sequenced in a study of chemoradiotherapy in HPV16-positive cancers. The method was immunoSEQ multiplex PCR; TCRdb's version includes in-frame clones alone and lacks a portion of them. The table lists approximately 9,400 clones, around nine tenths of them singletons. This specimen was blood, taken from a patient who underwent chemoradiotherapy. The receptors here all came from a human donor with HPV-associated anogenital cancer.

The rearrangement joins TRBV7-2 to TRBJ1-2; TRBD1 might be the D (5 bases). Germline assignment: CDR1 SGHTA and CDR2 FQGNSA. This CDR3 has 14 residues. The V end was cut by 1 base, the J end by 8 bases, with 14 bases between. In nucleotides, the CDR3 is TGTGCCAGCAGCTTAGGCGGAGGGGCGAGCGGCTACACCTTC. Its translation: CASSLGGGASGYTF.

The rearrangement links TRBV25-1 to TRBJ1-2, with TRBD1 as a possible D gene (5 bases). Germline values: CDR1 MGHDK, CDR2 SYGVNS. There are 17 residues in the CDR3. Deletions cut 3 bases from V and 6 bases from J, with 23 bases between. The CDR3 DNA is TGTGCCAGCAGTGATGATGTATCGGGGGGTCTCAGGAATGGCTACACCTTC. Translated: CASSDDVSGGLRNGYTF.

This chain links TRBV2 with TRBJ1-6; 8 nucleotides match TRBD1. The length of the CDR3 is 14 residues. V shed 6 bases, J shed 7 bases, and the junction held 5 bases outside the gene matches. Germline CDR1 is SNHLY and CDR2 is FYNNEI. CDR3 DNA: TGTGCCAGCAGCCAGGGGGCTCGGAATTCACCCCTCCACTTT. It specifies CASSQGARNSPLHF.

For the CDR3, the DNA is TGTGCCAGCAGAGAGACAGGGGGCGTCGGCTCTGGAAACACCATATATTTT. It is translated as CASRETGGVGSGNTIYF. V usage is TRBV27 and J usage is TRBJ1-3, with 10 bases matching TRBD1. The junction had 8 bases not matched to a gene; V was cut back by 6 bases and J by 0 bases. Germline assignment: CDR1 MNHEY and CDR2 SMNVEV (reference sequence). The CDR3 runs to 17 residues.

The chain employs TRBV5-8 and TRBJ1-2, with D tentatively TRBD1 (6 bases). Looked up from germline, CDR1 is SGHTS and CDR2 is YDEGEE. The CDR3 loop spans 15 amino acids. The ends were cut back, 1 base at V and 3 bases at J, with 13 bases in the middle. The CDR3: CASSLQSGAYYGYTF. The CDR3 coding sequence is TGTGCCAGCAGCTTGCAATCAGGGGCCTACTATGGCTACACCTTC.

The V gene is TRBV4-1, the J gene TRBJ1-5, with D possibly TRBD1 on 6 matching bases. This CDR3 region has 18 residues. The germline V gene encodes CDR1 MGHRA and CDR2 YSYEKL. With 1 base removed from V and 1 base from J, the gap between germline ends came to 17 bases. The CDR3 here is CASSQAPTGYQSNQPQHF. The CDR3 region has the DNA TGCGCCAGCAGCCAAGCTCCAACAGGGTACCAAAGCAATCAGCCCCAGCATTTT.

This chain joins TRBV5-6 and TRBJ2-2; 9 nucleotides line up with TRBD2. Germline V gives CDR1 SGHDT, CDR2 YYEEEE. The ends lost 1 base at V and 5 bases at J; junction bases unmatched: 0. This CDR3 contains 14 residues. CDR3 loop: CASSLTSGTGELFF. The CDR3 DNA follows: TGTGCCAGCAGCTTGACTAGCGGGACCGGGGAGCTGTTTTTT.

This chain connects TRBV18 to TRBJ1-5, with 8 nucleotides matching TRBD1. J was trimmed by 7 bases and V by 6 bases; bases with no gene match: 8. CDR1 and CDR2 (germline): KGHSH, LQKENI. CDR3 length equals 14 residues. CDR3 nucleotides: TGTGCCAGCTCCCCCGACAGGGGTGGACAGCCCCAGCATTTT. As protein: CASSPDRGGQPQHF.

V is TRBV5-1 and J is TRBJ1-1, with D hard to call. The CDR3 loop spans 11 amino acids. Trimming left V 1 base short and J 7 bases short, with 5 bases between. Germline V gene lookup returns CDR1 SGHRS and CDR2 YFSETQ. CDR3 bases: TGCGCCAGCAGCTTGAAGAATGAAGCTTTCTTT. Its translation is CASSLKNEAFF.

This chain joins TRBV2 and TRBJ2-7; possibly TRBD1 for D (6 bases). The CDR3 totals 12 residues. V lost 5 bases and J 3 bases, leaving 8 bases between the germline ends. Germline CDR1 is SNHLY and CDR2 is FYNNEI. CDR3 sequence: CASSKQGYEQYF. DNA for the CDR3: TGTGCCAGCAGTAAACAGGGCTACGAGCAGTACTTC.

The chain has TRBV28 and TRBJ2-3; 8 bases are shared with TRBD2. Germline V lookup: CDR1 MDHEN, CDR2 SYDVKM. The V segment lost 5 bases and the J segment 5 bases; nucleotides outside the gene matches: 6. This CDR3 region has 14 residues. The CDR3 loop reads CASSAPLAVDTQYF. In nucleotides, the CDR3 is TGTGCCAGCAGTGCCCCACTAGCGGTAGATACGCAGTATTTT.

The chain employs TRBV4-2 and TRBJ2-3; D remains ambiguous. V lost 1 base, J lost 1 base, and 12 bases lay in between. This CDR3 contains 16 residues. Germline-derived CDR1 and CDR2 are LGHNA and YNFKEQ. The CDR3 loop reads CASSQGAELGTDTQYF. The CDR3 region has the DNA TGTGCCAGCAGCCAAGGGGCTGAACTGGGCACAGATACGCAGTATTTT.

CDR3 DNA sequence: TGTGCCACCCTGCTGACCGACGGAGGGTTTAACTATGGCTACACCTTC. Amino acid sequence: CATLLTDGGFNYGYTF. The chain joins TRBV28 to TRBJ1-2; D remains unclear. Germline CDR1 reads MDHEN; CDR2 reads SYDVKM. Trimming cost V 10 bases and J 1 base, with 22 bases left between them. CDR3 size: 16 residues.

The chain couples TRBV19 to TRBJ2-5; no clear D. The germline V and J ends were trimmed by 6 bases and 5 bases, with 13 bases remaining between them. Germline loops: CDR1 LNHDA, CDR2 SQIVND (reference sequence). The CDR3 has 13 residues. CDR3 amino acids: CASRRAAGETQYF. For the CDR3, the DNA is TGTGCCAGTAGACGGGCAGCCGGGGAGACCCAGTACTTC. The full variable domain, in which reference TRBV19 and TRBJ2-5 provide the parts outside the CDR3, is DGGITQSPKYLFRKEGQNVTLSCEQNLNHDAMYWYRQDPGQGLRLIYYSQIVNDFQKGDIAEGYSVSREKKESFPLTVTSAQKNPTAFYLCASRRAAGETQYFGPGTRLLVL.

The rearrangement links TRBV27 to TRBJ1-1; weak D call: TRBD1 (6 bases). V was pared by 6 bases and J by 7 bases, with 21 bases between. The V gene's germline CDR1 is MNHEY and CDR2 SMNVEV (reference sequence). The CDR3 runs to 15 residues. The CDR3 nucleotides are TGTGCCAGCAGCCACGTTCTCGGGACACGACTTGAAGCTTTCTTT. It translates to CASSHVLGTRLEAFF.

The genes are TRBV4-1 and TRBJ1-1; no clear D. Per the germline V gene, CDR1 is MGHRA and CDR2 is YSYEKL. The CDR3 runs 14 residues. Trimming took 3 bases from V and 1 from J, leaving 9 bases between them. This CDR3 is CASSHLDWNTEAFF. The CDR3 DNA follows: TGCGCCAGCAGCCACCTGGACTGGAACACTGAAGCTTTCTTT.

V and J are TRBV6-6 and TRBJ1-6, with D unclear. V was cut by 2 bases and J by 5 bases, with 13 bases left in between. CDR1 MNHNY and CDR2 SVGAGI come from the germline V gene (reference sequence). This CDR3 comprises 16 residues. CDR3 in amino acids: CASSYISWSDNSPLHF. The CDR3 DNA follows: TGTGCCAGCAGTTACATCTCGTGGAGTGATAATTCACCCCTCCACTTT.

In its sample, this clone was seen once. This rearrangement joins TRBV5-1 to TRBJ1-3; D call uncertain. The length of the CDR3 is 15 residues. CDR1 SGHRS and CDR2 YFSETQ come from the germline V gene. Trimming shortened V by 5 bases and J by 1 base, and 13 bases separated the two germline ends. The chain's CDR3 is CASSNGAGSGNTIYF. Here the CDR3 DNA reads TGCGCCAGCAGTAATGGAGCTGGGTCTGGAAACACCATATATTTT.

The V call is TRBV4-1, the J call TRBJ1-6; D remains unclear. This CDR3 has 17 residues. Between the trimmed V and J ends, which lost 5 bases and 5 bases, there was a span of 19 bases. Germline V gives CDR1 MGHRA, CDR2 YSYEKL. CDR3 coding DNA: TGCGCCAGCAGCTCGGTTAATATGGGATTCGATAATTCACCCCTCCACTTT. It translates to CASSSVNMGFDNSPLHF.

The chain joins TRBV4-2 to TRBJ1-4, with a possible D match to TRBD1 (5 bases). V was cut by 1 base and J by 6 bases, with 12 bases left in between. CDR1 and CDR2 (germline): LGHNA, YNFKEQ. This CDR3 has 15 amino acids. CDR3 sequence: CASSQGRQGDEKLFF. For the CDR3, the DNA is TGTGCCAGCAGCCAAGGAAGGCAGGGCGATGAAAAACTGTTTTTT.

This clone was counted a single time. The chain employs TRBV5-1 and TRBJ2-2; D remains unclear. There are 13 residues in the CDR3. The V gene lost 4 bases and the J gene lost 2 bases, with 6 bases spanning the gap. Germline values: CDR1 SGHRS, CDR2 YFSETQ. In DNA, the CDR3 is TGCGCCAGCAGCGAGGACAACACCGGGGAGCTGTTTTTT. Its translation: CASSEDNTGELFF. Full variable domain (outside the CDR3, taken from reference TRBV5-1 and TRBJ2-2): KAGVTQTPRYLIKTRGQQVTLSCSPISGHRSVSWYQQTPGQGLQFLFEYFSETQRNKGNFPGRFSGRQFSNSRSEMNVSTLELGDSALYLCASSEDNTGELFFGEGSRLTVL.

The chain carries TRBV5-1 and TRBJ2-5, with 7 bases fitting TRBD1. The CDR3 has 13 amino acids. Germline V lookup: CDR1 SGHRS, CDR2 YFSETQ. Trimming cost V 7 bases and J 1 base; bases outside gene matches: 4. The CDR3 protein is CASARQGQETQYF. CDR3 DNA: TGCGCCAGCGCCAGACAGGGCCAAGAGACCCAGTACTTC.

The V gene is TRBV5-6, the J gene TRBJ2-7, with D unresolved. Germline loops: CDR1 SGHDT, CDR2 YYEEEE. The CDR3 contains 11 residues. V lost 3 bases, J lost 2 bases, and 3 bases lay in between. In DNA form, the CDR3 reads TGTGCCAGCAGCTCAACCTACGAGCAGTACTTC. Protein: CASSSTYEQYF. Drawing the rest from reference TRBV5-6 and TRBJ2-7, the complete variable domain is DAGVTQSPTHLIKTRGQQVTLRCSPKSGHDTVSWYQQALGQGPQFIFQYYEEEERQRGNFPDRFSGHQFPNYSSELNVNALLLGDSALYLCASSSTYEQYFGPGTRLTVT.

The V call is TRBV2, the J call TRBJ2-3; the D gene is possibly TRBD2 (7 bases). The CDR3 extends over 16 amino acids. Trimming shortened V by 2 bases and J by 4 bases, and 16 bases separated the two germline ends. CDR1 is SNHLY, CDR2 FYNNEI, per germline. CDR3 protein: CASSETGAGVADTQYF. The CDR3 DNA sequence: TGTGCCAGCAGTGAAACGGGGGCGGGAGTAGCAGATACGCAGTATTTT.

J is TRBJ2-1 and V is TRBV28; no definite D call. The germline gives CDR1 MDHEN, CDR2 SYDVKM. V lost 2 bases and J 0 bases, leaving 11 bases between the germline ends. This CDR3 has 16 residues. The CDR3 sequence is CASSLQRMSSYNEQFF. Written as DNA, the CDR3 is TGTGCCAGCAGTTTACAGCGAATGAGCTCCTACAATGAGCAGTTCTTC. Looking up the rest from reference TRBV28 and TRBJ2-1 gives the full variable domain: DVKVTQSSRYLVKRTGEKVFLECVQDMDHENMFWYRQDPGLGLRLIYFSYDVKMKEKGDIPEGYSVSREKKERFSLILESASTNQTSMYLCASSLQRMSSYNEQFFGPGTRLTVL.

This clone appeared once. V is TRBV5-4 and J is TRBJ2-5; a weak D match, TRBD2 (6 bases). From germline, CDR1 is SGHNT and CDR2 YYREEE (reference sequence). The CDR3 has 18 residues. V was clipped by 1 base and J by 4 bases, with 23 bases between them. CDR3 amino acids: CASSLFIRTSPRGETQYF. The CDR3 DNA follows: TGTGCCAGCAGCTTGTTCATCCGCACTAGCCCTAGGGGAGAGACCCAGTACTTC.